Below, one T cell receptor (beta chain) is given with its context. The data stem from a study of T cell responses to AZD1222 COVID-19 vaccine. Sequenced by immunoSEQ multiplex PCR; TCRdb stores in-frame clones only, minus some. The data hold roughly 85,000 clones, with roughly 86% observed a single time. Trimming removed 4 bases from V and 3 bases from J, with 19 bases in between. The CDR3 is 16 amino acids. Germline loops: CDR1 SGHRS, CDR2 YFSETQ. This chain connects TRBV5-1 to TRBJ2-5; the D gene is possibly TRBD1 (6 bases). The sequencing used peripheral blood, collected on day 0 of MenACWY control vaccination. This clonotype was sampled from an adult in good health. CDR3 sequence: CASSLGLGRGEETQYF. CDR3 in DNA: TGCGCCAGCAGCCTTGGTTTAGGCAGGGGAGAAGAGACCCAGTACTTC.